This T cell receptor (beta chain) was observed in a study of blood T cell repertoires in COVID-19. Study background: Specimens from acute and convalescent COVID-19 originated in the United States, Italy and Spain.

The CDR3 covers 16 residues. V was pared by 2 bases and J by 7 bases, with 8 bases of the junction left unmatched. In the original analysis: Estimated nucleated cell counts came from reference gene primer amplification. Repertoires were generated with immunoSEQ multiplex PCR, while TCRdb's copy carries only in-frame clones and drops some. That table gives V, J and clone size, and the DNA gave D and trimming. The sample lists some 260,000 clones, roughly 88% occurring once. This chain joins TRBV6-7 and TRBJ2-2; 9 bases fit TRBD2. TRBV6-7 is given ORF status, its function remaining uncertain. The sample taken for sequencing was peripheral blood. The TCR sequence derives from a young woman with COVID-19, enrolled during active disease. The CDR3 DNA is TGTGCCAGCAGTTACCTCGGCGGGGGGGCGGTCGGGGAGCTGTTTTTT. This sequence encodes CASSYLGGGAVGELFF.